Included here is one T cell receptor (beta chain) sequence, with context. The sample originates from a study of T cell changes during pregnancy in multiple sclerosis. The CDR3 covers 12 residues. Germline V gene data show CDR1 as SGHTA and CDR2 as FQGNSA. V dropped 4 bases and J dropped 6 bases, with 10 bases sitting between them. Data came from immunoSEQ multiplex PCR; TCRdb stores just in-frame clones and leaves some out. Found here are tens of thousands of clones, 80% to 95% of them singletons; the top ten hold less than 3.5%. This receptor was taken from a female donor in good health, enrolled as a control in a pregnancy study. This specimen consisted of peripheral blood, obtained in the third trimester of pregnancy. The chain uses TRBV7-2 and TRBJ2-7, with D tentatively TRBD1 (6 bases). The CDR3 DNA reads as TGTGCCAGCAGCTCGGACAGTCGCGAGCAGTACTTC. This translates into CASSSDSREQYF. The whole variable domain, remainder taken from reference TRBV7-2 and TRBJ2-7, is GAGVSQSPSNKVTEKGKDVELRCDPISGHTALYWYRQSLGQGLEFLIYFQGNSAPDKSGLPSDRFSAERTGGSVSTLTIQRTQQEDSAVYLCASSSDSREQYFGPGTRLTVT.